This T cell receptor beta chain was retrieved from a study of control samples from healthy donors and cancer patients. Produced via immunoSEQ multiplex PCR; TCRdb's table is partial and in-frame only. Among about 160,000 clones listed, approximately 90% were seen once. The ends lost 1 base at V and 2 bases at J; junction bases unmatched: 2. Germline values: CDR1 SGHTA, CDR2 FQGNSA. This CDR3 has 15 amino acids. The sequencing input was blood. The source of this sequence is a man aged 25 to 45 in good health. This chain joins TRBV7-2 and TRBJ1-5, with 7 bases fitting TRBD1. DNA of the CDR3: TGTGCCAGCAGCTTAGTTCAGGGGGGCAATCAGCCCCAGCATTTT. Residues: CASSLVQGGNQPQHF.